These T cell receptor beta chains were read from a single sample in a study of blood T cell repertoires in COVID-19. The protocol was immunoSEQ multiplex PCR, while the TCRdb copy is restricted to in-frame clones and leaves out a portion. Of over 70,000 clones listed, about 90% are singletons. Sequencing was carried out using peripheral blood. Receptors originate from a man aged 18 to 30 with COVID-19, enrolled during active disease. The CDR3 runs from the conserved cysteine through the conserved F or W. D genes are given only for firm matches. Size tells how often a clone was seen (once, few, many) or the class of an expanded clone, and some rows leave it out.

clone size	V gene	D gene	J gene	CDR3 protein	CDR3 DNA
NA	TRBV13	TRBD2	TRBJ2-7	CASRVGAGGYEQYF	TGTGCCAGCAGGGTGGGAGCGGGAGGCTACGAGCAGTACTTC
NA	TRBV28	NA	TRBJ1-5	CASSRTVNQPQHF	TGTGCCAGCAGTAGGACAGTTAATCAGCCCCAGCATTTT
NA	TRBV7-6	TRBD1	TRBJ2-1	CASSMYRDRAGEQFF	TGTGCCAGCAGCATGTACCGGGACAGGGCCGGTGAGCAGTTCTTC
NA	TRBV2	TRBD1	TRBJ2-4	CASSVRQGMNIQYF	TGTGCCAGCAGTGTGAGACAGGGGATGAACATTCAGTACTTC
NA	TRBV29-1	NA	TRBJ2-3	CSVGGVPGRTDTQYF	TGCAGCGTTGGGGGGGTACCGGGGCGCACAGATACGCAGTATTTT
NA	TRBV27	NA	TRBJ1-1	CASSLSFGGTEAFF	TGTGCCAGCAGTTTATCGTTCGGGGGCACTGAAGCTTTCTTT
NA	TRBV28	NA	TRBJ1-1	CASLPSDSNTEAFF	TGTGCCAGCCTTCCCTCGGACTCGAACACTGAAGCTTTCTTT
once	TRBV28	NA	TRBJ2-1	CASSLGPSSYNEQFF	TGTGCCAGCAGTTTAGGGCCCAGCTCCTACAATGAGCAGTTCTTC
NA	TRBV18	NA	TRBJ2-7	CASSAPPGTTNEQYF	TGTGCCAGCTCAGCCCCTCCCGGGACAACCAACGAGCAGTACTTC
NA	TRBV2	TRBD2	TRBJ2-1	CASSDSLDNSKWASGSRNEQFF	TGTGCCAGCAGTGATAGCCTTGATAACTCCAAGTGGGCTAGCGGGAGTCGGAATGAGCAGTTCTTC
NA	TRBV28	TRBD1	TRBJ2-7	CASSLVHRQGLDEQYF	TGTGCCAGCAGTTTGGTTCACCGACAGGGTCTCGACGAGCAGTACTTC
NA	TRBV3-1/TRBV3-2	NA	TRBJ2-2	CASSQDGVTGELFF	TGTGCCAGCAGCCAAGACGGAGTCACCGGGGAGCTGTTTTTT
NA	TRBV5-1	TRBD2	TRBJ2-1	CASSLEVTSGYNEQFF	TGCGCCAGCAGCTTGGAGGTGACTAGCGGTTACAATGAGCAGTTCTTC
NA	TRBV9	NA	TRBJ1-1	CASSEEGNTEAFF	TGTGCCAGCAGCGAGGAGGGGAACACTGAAGCTTTCTTT
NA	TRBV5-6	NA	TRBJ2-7	CASSLADRTYEQYF	TGTGCCAGCAGCTTGGCAGACAGAACCTACGAGCAGTACTTC
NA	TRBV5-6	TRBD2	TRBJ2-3	CASSPGLARSTDTQYF	TGTGCCAGCAGCCCAGGACTAGCTCGGAGCACAGATACGCAGTATTTT